A selection of T cell receptor beta chains follows, all from one sample in a study of long-term antiretroviral therapy in people with HIV. The table came from immunoSEQ multiplex PCR; TCRdb's copy has only in-frame clones and leaves some out. The data contain 25,000 to 35,000 clones, 80% of them singletons. The input for sequencing was unsorted PBMCs, taken 0.3 years after starting antiretroviral therapy. Receptors were obtained from a middle-aged man with HIV. The conserved cysteine and the conserved F or W are not part of the CDR3 here. Each record gives: V gene, J gene, CDR3 protein.

>TRBV29-1|TRBJ2-1
SATPMDRVSYNEQF
>TRBV7-2|TRBJ1-1
ASSLTDTEAF
>TRBV5-1|TRBJ2-7
ASSLDGGHYEQY
>TRBV28|TRBJ1-2
ASSDRGYGYT
>TRBV27|TRBJ1-4
ASSTSHRGATNEKLF
>TRBV29-1|TRBJ2-7
SGGVAYEQY
>TRBV2|TRBJ1-5
ASSENYSNQPQH
>TRBV5-1|TRBJ2-5
ASSLWGLAKETQY
>TRBV18|TRBJ2-3
ASSPRIGTQY
>TRBV28|TRBJ2-5
ASSLYLGTGSAQETQY
>TRBV7-8|TRBJ2-5
ASSLVPGRGGETQY
>TRBV5-4|TRBJ1-4
ASSLENEKLF
>TRBV4-1|TRBJ2-7
ASSQVPSVPTYEQY
>TRBV19|TRBJ1-1
ASSDQTVNTEAF
>TRBV27|TRBJ2-7
ASSLGRPAVYEQY
>TRBV7-8|TRBJ2-3
ASSLAQGLNTDTQY
>TRBV2|TRBJ1-2
AREGDPYGYT
>TRBV28|TRBJ2-3
ASSRTGVRDTQY
>TRBV30|TRBJ1-4
AESITGYKNEKLF
>TRBV9|TRBJ2-2
ASSVVKVPNTGELF
>TRBV28|TRBJ1-3
ASRTQGSGNTIY
>TRBV30|TRBJ1-4
ARSGNKELF
>TRBV5-6|TRBJ1-2
ASSHSRHYGYT
>TRBV28|TRBJ2-3
ASSLSGDTQY
>TRBV11-2|TRBJ1-2
ASSLQGDGGYT
>TRBV6-5|TRBJ1-4
ASSYSQLATNEKLF
>TRBV28|TRBJ1-4
ASSEITTNEKLF
>TRBV7-9|TRBJ1-1
ASSGNWDTEAF
>TRBV7-9|TRBJ2-1
ASSAGPRGSYNEQF
>TRBV7-4|TRBJ2-1
ASSLAGGRNEQF
>TRBV18|TRBJ2-2
ASSAGTGGTGELF
>TRBV29-1|TRBJ2-3
SVDYSSTQY
>TRBV6-5|TRBJ1-1
ASSYLNTEAF
>TRBV5-6|TRBJ1-5
ASSLATVPWAQH
>TRBV28|TRBJ1-2
ASTFAGTEYGYT
>TRBV5-1|TRBJ2-2
ASRWTAANTGELF
>TRBV19|TRBJ1-1
ASSISFGANTEAF
>TRBV5-4|TRBJ2-7
ASSLGQAGEQY